This T cell receptor beta chain was sequenced for a study of cytomegalovirus exposure and HLA in healthy donors. This PCR relied on a set of 60 Vbeta primers and 13 Jbeta primers. Clones were sequenced by immunoSEQ multiplex PCR, and TCRdb holds only the in-frame ones, with some missing. The sample lists fewer than 100,000 clones, about 80% occurring once. Study-level points and caveats: When analyzed later, a missense DCLRE1C variant was found to be linked to TCR beta V- and J-gene trimming.

This clone has more than one count but fewer than ten. Its target is unknown. Sequencing used PBMCs. The receptor comes from a man aged 40-55 years in good health and CMV-seronegative.

The chain's CDR3 is CAISGRLAGAGGADTQYF. The CDR3 DNA reads as TGTGCCATCAGTGGGAGACTAGCGGGGGCTGGAGGGGCAGATACGCAGTATTTT. J is TRBJ2-3 and V is TRBV10-3; TRBD2 matches at 12 bases. This CDR3 is 18 amino acids long. The trim removed 4 bases at V and 4 bases at J, leaving 12 bases unmatched. Germline CDR1 is ENHRY and CDR2 is SYGVKD.